This T cell receptor beta chain derives from a study of T cell repertoires in cytomegalovirus infection. On the study more broadly: CMV infection together with matching HLA type was indicated by public TCR beta signatures.

General study findings and limits: Of the TCR beta families, the public ones yielded a cumulative frequency that identified carriers of CMV plus the relevant HLA. What dominated the ex vivo response were HLA-C-restricted CMV-specific TCR beta clonotypes.

A word on this clonotype: Antigen: not known.

This CDR3 comprises 15 residues. With 2 bases removed from V and 0 bases from J, the gap between germline ends came to 8 bases. The V gene's germline CDR1 is KGHSH and CDR2 LQKENI. TCRdb reprocessed the reads via MiXCR and lists one record per CDR3 protein. The table has about 250,000 distinct CDR3 sequences, approximately 6.7% seen once. The clonotype comes from a human donor in good health (CMV status not recorded). Some clones in this sample may be carry-over from other donors' samples. The chain has TRBV18 and TRBJ1-5; D ambiguous. Sequences were obtained from PBMCs. CDR3 loop: CASSPSDTSNQPQHF. CDR3 nucleotides: TGTGCCAGCTCACCAAGCGACACTAGCAATCAGCCCCAGCATTTT. Filled out from reference TRBV18 and TRBJ1-5, the complete variable domain reads NAGVMQNPRHLVRRRGQEARLRCSPMKGHSHVYWYRQLPEEGLKFMVYLQKENIIDESGMPKERFSAEFPKEGPSILRIQQVVRGDSAAYFCASSPSDTSNQPQHFGDGTRLSIL.